Shown below are 10 T cell receptor beta chains from a single sample sequenced in a study of T-cell reconstitution after alpha-beta-depleted transplantation in children. Unique molecular identifiers were incorporated when the TCRbeta library was constructed. TCRdb ran MiXCR on the PCR reads and lists one entry per CDR3 protein. The table has approximately 50,000 distinct CDR3 sequences, around 5.9% seen once; the top ten hold about 30%. This sample comprised PBMCs, mostly from graft donor cells, obtained 60 days after TCRalphabeta/CD19-depleted stem cell transplant. The receptor source for this set is a female patient between 2 and 15 years old who had a stem cell transplant for aplastic anemia, so the T cells may come from the graft donor.

This clonotype was observed at least ten times. The genes are TRBV5-1 and TRBJ2-3; no clear D gene. V lost 5 bases and J lost 1, with 11 bases in between. Germline V gene lookup returns CDR1 SGHRS and CDR2 YFSETQ. There are 14 residues in the CDR3. The CDR3 loop reads CASRRNGGTDTQYF. In nucleotides, the CDR3 is TGCGCCAGCAGGAGAAACGGTGGCACAGATACGCAGTATTTT.

In this sample, this clonotype turned up many times. J is TRBJ1-5 and V is TRBV18; D may be TRBD1 (5 bases). Germline CDR1 reads KGHSH; CDR2 reads LQKENI. The CDR3 length is 15 residues. Trimming took 3 bases from V and 2 from J, leaving 11 bases between them. This chain's CDR3 is CASSPTVQGNQPQHF. CDR3 in DNA: TGTGCCAGCTCACCGACAGTTCAGGGCAATCAGCCCCAGCATTTT.

This clonotype has ten or more counts. The rearrangement uses TRBV6-5 and TRBJ2-1; 9 bases align to TRBD1. Trimming cost V 5 bases and J 14 bases; bases outside gene matches: 10. This CDR3 comprises 13 residues. CDR1 is MNHEY and CDR2 is SVGAGI in the germline V gene. This CDR3 is CASSPGTGWWKFF. The CDR3 region has the DNA TGTGCCAGCAGTCCCGGGACAGGGTGGTGGAAGTTCTTC.

The table lists this clonotype with a few counts. The CDR3 DNA is TGTGCCAGCAGTCCCCTGGGACTAGCGGGGCAAGAGACCCAGTACTTC. Encoded protein: CASSPLGLAGQETQYF. This chain connects TRBV6-5 to TRBJ2-5, with 13 positions matching TRBD2. Looked up from germline, CDR1 is MNHEY and CDR2 is SVGAGI. CDR3 length: 16 amino acids. J was trimmed by 2 bases and V by 5 bases; bases with no gene match: 5.

This clonotype was recorded at least ten times. The chain combines TRBV13 with TRBJ2-7; D is possibly TRBD2 (6 bases). The CDR3 has 14 amino acids. With 3 bases removed from V and 3 bases from J, the gap between germline ends came to 12 bases. Germline CDR1 PRHDT, CDR2 FYEKMQ (reference sequence). This CDR3 reads CASSLAGRIYEQYV. The DNA of the CDR3 is TGTGCCAGCAGCTTGGCGGGGAGGATCTACGAGCAGTACGTC.

This clonotype has ten or more counts. The chain carries TRBV5-6 and TRBJ2-5; 11 bases match TRBD2. Trimming took 0 bases from V and 5 from J; bases not matched to a gene: 9. Per germline, CDR1 SGHDT and CDR2 YYEEEE. The CDR3 sequence is 17 residues long. The CDR3 region has the DNA TGTGCCAGCAGCTTGGAGATTAGCGGGAGGGGTGGGGAGACCCAGTACTTC. This gives the protein CASSLEISGRGGETQYF.

At least ten counts were recorded for this clonotype. J is TRBJ2-1 and V is TRBV25-1; 7 bases are shared with TRBD1. J was trimmed by 10 bases and V by 4 bases; bases with no gene match: 7. The CDR3 consists of 13 residues. Looked up from germline, CDR1 is MGHDK and CDR2 is SYGVNS. For the CDR3, the DNA is TGTGCCAGCAGTGTGACAGGGCTGGAGGAGCAGTTCTTC. Protein sequence: CASSVTGLEEQFF.

In this sample, this clonotype turned up a few times. This rearrangement joins TRBV11-2 to TRBJ1-3; D gene uncertain. From germline, CDR1 is SGHAT and CDR2 FQNNGV. The CDR3 runs to 13 residues. Trimming stripped 7 bases from V and 5 bases from J, with 12 bases between. CDR3: CASTQDFRNTIYF. The CDR3 bases are TGTGCCAGCACCCAGGACTTTAGAAACACCATATATTTT.

There are many counts of this clonotype. The rearrangement joins TRBV24-1 to TRBJ2-5; 8 bases are shared with TRBD2. There are 14 residues in the CDR3. Germline CDR1 reads KGHDR; CDR2 reads SFDVKD. Unmatched junction bases numbered 3, after V lost 3 bases and J lost 4 bases. In DNA, the CDR3 is TGTGCCACCAGTGATCCCGGGACTAGAGAGACCCAGTACTTC. Residues: CATSDPGTRETQYF.

This clonotype has a count of ten or more. The chain carries TRBV20-1 and TRBJ2-3; the D call may be TRBD1 or TRBD2 (5 bases each). This CDR3 is 13 amino acids long. V was shortened by 0 bases and J by 6 bases, with 10 bases between the two germline ends. Germline-derived CDR1 and CDR2 are DFQATT and SNEGSKA (reference sequence). In DNA form, the CDR3 reads TGCAGTGCTAGAGATCCCGGGGCGGATACGCAGTATTTT. Amino acid sequence: CSARDPGADTQYF.